This T cell receptor (beta chain) was captured in a study of cytomegalovirus exposure and HLA in healthy donors. General study points: A later analysis found common viral pathogens apparently linked to several of the most significant clusters.

Primers for the PCR totalled 60 Vbeta and 13 Jbeta. Per the original methods: Around 11 million shared chains were among about 80 million unique TCR beta chains counted in a later analysis. The method was immunoSEQ multiplex PCR; TCRdb's version includes in-frame clones alone and lacks a portion of them. V and J calls and clone size are those listed in that table; D and trimming were worked out from the DNA. In the table there are approximately 190,000 clones, about 81% of which are singletons. With 6 bases removed from V and 7 bases from J, the gap between germline ends came to 9 bases. The length of the CDR3 is 11 residues. The germline gives CDR1 SQVTM, CDR2 ANQGSEA. In its sample, this clone was seen once. Its target is unknown.

This chain joins TRBV29-1 and TRBJ1-4; no definite D call. Sequenced sample: PBMCs. This TCR derives from a woman aged 18-35 years in good health and CMV-seronegative. The CDR3 region is CSVAEGEKLFF. The CDR3 nucleotides are TGCAGCGTCGCGGAAGGTGAAAAACTGTTTTTT. Supplemented by reference TRBV29-1 and TRBJ1-4, the full variable domain reads SAVISQKPSRDICQRGTSLTIQCQVDSQVTMMFWYRQQPGQSLTLIATANQGSEATYESGFVIDKFPISRPNLTFSTLTVSNMSPEDSSIYLCSVAEGEKLFFGSGTQLSVL.